The clone carrying this T cell receptor (beta chain) was picked up a small number of times. The target antigen is unknown. V dropped 0 bases and J dropped 2 bases, with 2 bases sitting between them. The CDR3 is made up of 14 amino acids. CDR1 is MNHEY and CDR2 is SVGEGT in the germline V gene. The source of the sample is a study of T cell repertoires in cytomegalovirus infection. For the study at large: CMV epitopes, recently identified HLA-C-restricted and well-studied HLA-B-restricted, were used.

Study-level points and caveats: Using cumulative public TCR beta family frequency, the authors identified those who carried CMV together with the relevant HLA.

Each CDR3 protein gets one entry after TCRdb re-called the reads with MiXCR. The sample consists of approximately 260,000 distinct CDR3 sequences, less than 25% of them appearing once. The sequencing used cultured PBMCs, collected from culture after CMV antigen stimulation. The receptor comes from a human donor in good health (CMV status not recorded). Some clones in this sample may be carry-over from other donors' samples. The V and J genes are TRBV6-2 or TRBV6-3 and TRBJ2-6, with D uncertain. Here the CDR3 reads CASSYSPGANVLTF. The CDR3 coding sequence is TGTGCCAGCAGTTACTCTCCTGGGGCCAACGTCCTGACTTTC.